The clone carrying this TCR beta chain was seen a handful of times. How the authors handled the data: Sample TCR counts, which ranged from roughly 20,000 to 690,600, had a median of 95,638. TCRdb re-called the RACE reads with MiXCR, one entry per CDR3 protein. V and J calls and clone size were set by TCRdb, not the authors. The sample holds about 140,000 distinct CDR3 sequences, over 9.5% seen once. The V and J ends lost 4 bases and 1 base respectively, with 14 bases between them. The CDR3 totals 15 residues. Germline V gives CDR1 SGHRS, CDR2 YFSETQ. The sample originates from a study of human T cells and chemical hapten exposure. Study context: The study patch tested 0.01% DPC on the upper back and read results at 6 days. Patients, mostly women, had alopecia areata, alopecia totalis or alopecia universalis.

As for time point: patch test 2, 6 weeks after DPC sensitization. Treatment here: therapeutic diphenylcyclopropenone sensitization with weekly scalp DPC. Unfractionated whole blood was the source from which total RNA was extracted. The sample was whole blood, taken in connection with sensitization to the hapten diphenylcyclopropenone (DPC). The chain recombines TRBV5-1 with TRBJ1-1; weak D call: TRBD1 (5 bases). The receptor's source is a woman aged 50 to 60 with alopecia areata. Some clones in this sample may be carry-over from other donors' samples. This chain's CDR3 is CASSADPGWNTEAFF. The CDR3 nucleotides read TGCGCCAGCAGCGCCGATCCAGGGTGGAACACTGAAGCTTTCTTT. The full variable domain, its missing parts supplied by reference TRBV5-1 and TRBJ1-1, is KAGVTQTPRYLIKTRGQQVTLSCSPISGHRSVSWYQQTPGQGLQFLFEYFSETQRNKGNFPGRFSGRQFSNSRSEMNVSTLELGDSALYLCASSADPGWNTEAFFGQGTRLTVV.